These 20 T cell receptor beta chains were sequenced from one sample in a study of T cell responses to AZD1222 COVID-19 vaccine. The method was immunoSEQ multiplex PCR; TCRdb's version includes in-frame clones alone and lacks a portion of them. Of around 20,000 clones listed, approximately 80% are singletons. The sample here was peripheral blood, taken 28 days after the second AZD1222 dose. Source of these receptors: an adult who received the AZD1222 COVID-19 vaccine.

The V gene is TRBV5-6, the J gene TRBJ1-3, with D unclear. V was pared by 4 bases and J by 4 bases, with 18 bases between. The CDR3 length is 16 residues. Germline V gene lookup returns CDR1 SGHDT and CDR2 YYEEEE. CDR3 sequence (DNA): TGTGCCAGCAGCCTAACGGTTAACTTAGGGGGAAACACCATATATTTT. Amino acids: CASSLTVNLGGNTIYF.

This clone came up once. This rearrangement joins TRBV7-6 to TRBJ1-1; unclear D gene. Germline CDR1 SGHVS, CDR2 FNYEAQ. CDR3 length: 13 amino acids. V was trimmed by 4 bases and J by 3 bases, leaving 9 bases between them. This CDR3 reads CASSSWADTEAFF. CDR3 sequence (DNA): TGTGCCAGCAGCTCCTGGGCCGACACTGAAGCTTTCTTT.

The gene calls are TRBV6-1 and TRBJ2-7, with 11 bases identical to TRBD2. Germline CDR1 MNHNS, CDR2 SASEGT. Trimming removed 4 bases from V and 3 bases from J; junction bases left unmatched: 17. The CDR3 length is 19 residues. CDR3 protein: CASSGDPGLAALGFYEQYF. CDR3 coding DNA: TGTGCCAGCAGTGGGGACCCGGGACTAGCGGCACTAGGCTTCTACGAGCAGTACTTC.

The chain carries TRBV19 and TRBJ2-6; D gene uncertain. In germline, CDR1 is LNHDA, CDR2 SQIVND (reference sequence). V lost 6 bases to trimming and J lost 7 bases, with 4 bases between them. This CDR3 has 11 residues. The CDR3 DNA follows: TGTGCCAGTAGCCGAGCCAACGTCCTGACTTTC. It yields the protein CASSRANVLTF.

The V and J genes are TRBV10-3 and TRBJ2-7; perhaps TRBD1 as D (5 bases). This CDR3 comprises 14 residues. Germline V gene data show CDR1 as ENHRY and CDR2 as SYGVKD. The germline V and J ends were trimmed by 5 bases and 3 bases, with 14 bases remaining between them. CDR3 coding DNA: TGTGCCATCAGTAATGGAGACAGTTACTACGAGCAGTACTTC. Its protein product is CAISNGDSYYEQYF.

The rearrangement uses TRBV16 and TRBJ1-1; a possible D gene is TRBD1 (6 bases). V was clipped by 5 bases and J by 1 base, with 11 bases between them. The CDR3 extends over 14 amino acids. Per germline, CDR1 KGHSY and CDR2 FQNENV. As DNA, the CDR3 is TGTGCCAGCAGCTCCGACAGGAGGAACACTGAAGCTTTCTTT. Translation gives CASSSDRRNTEAFF.

This clone came up a few times. CDR3 sequence reads: CASSPPDRGIWDKNIQYF. The CDR3 DNA is TGTGCCAGCTCACCACCCGACAGGGGGATTTGGGACAAAAACATTCAGTACTTC. The chain links TRBV18 to TRBJ2-4; 9 positions agree with TRBD1. V trimming: 0 bases; J trimming: 3 bases; junction bases outside the gene matches: 9. This CDR3 has 18 residues. Germline CDR1 is KGHSH and CDR2 is LQKENI.

The V and J genes are TRBV5-4 and TRBJ1-4, with a possible D match to TRBD1 (6 bases). Germline CDR1 and CDR2: SGHNT and YYREEE (reference sequence). The CDR3 loop spans 14 amino acids. Trimming left V 4 bases short and J 8 bases short, with 15 bases between. CDR3 protein: CASSGGAPGEKLFF. For the CDR3, the DNA is TGTGCCAGCAGCGGGGGGGCGCCCGGGGAAAAACTGTTTTTT.

The chain recombines TRBV19 with TRBJ1-4, with TRBD1 matching 10 bases. Trimming cost V 7 bases and J 0 bases; bases outside gene matches: 11. Germline CDR1 and CDR2: LNHDA and SQIVND (reference sequence). The length of the CDR3 is 18 residues. This CDR3 is CASTPSRDRGATNEKLFF. The CDR3 DNA sequence: TGTGCCAGTACCCCTAGCCGGGACAGGGGCGCAACTAATGAAAAACTGTTTTTT. The whole variable domain, filled in from reference TRBV19 and TRBJ1-4, reads DGGITQSPKYLFRKEGQNVTLSCEQNLNHDAMYWYRQDPGQGLRLIYYSQIVNDFQKGDIAEGYSVSREKKESFPLTVTSAQKNPTAFYLCASTPSRDRGATNEKLFFGSGTQLSVL.

The CDR3 sequence is CASSPMGQGISYNEQFF. Written as DNA, the CDR3 is TGTGCCAGCAGCCCAATGGGACAGGGGATCAGCTACAATGAGCAGTTCTTC. V and J are TRBV14 and TRBJ2-1; 10 positions agree with TRBD1. Germline V gives CDR1 SGHDN, CDR2 FVKESK. The CDR3 runs to 17 residues. V shed 4 bases, J shed 3 bases, and the junction held 9 bases outside the gene matches.

The rearrangement joins TRBV9 to TRBJ2-3; D might be TRBD2 (5 bases). The V end lost 4 bases, the J end lost 2 bases, and 14 bases lay between the germline ends. From germline, CDR1 is SGDLS and CDR2 YYNGEE. The CDR3 length is 15 residues. CDR3 sequence reads: CASSPVGLPTDTQYF. The CDR3 DNA is TGTGCCAGCAGCCCCGTAGGACTGCCCACAGATACGCAGTATTTT.

V is TRBV6-6 and J is TRBJ2-1; D remains ambiguous. Trimming stripped 5 bases from V and 6 bases from J, with 17 bases between. Germline CDR1 reads MNHNY; CDR2 reads SVGAGI (reference sequence). This CDR3 is built from 15 residues. CDR3 region: CASSPPRASLNEQFF. The CDR3 DNA sequence: TGTGCCAGCAGTCCCCCAAGGGCGTCGCTCAATGAGCAGTTCTTC.

The rearrangement links TRBV5-6 to TRBJ2-5; perhaps TRBD2 as D (5 bases). The CDR3 sequence is 14 residues long. V lost 2 bases and J lost 7, with 15 bases in between. CDR1 SGHDT and CDR2 YYEEEE come from the germline V gene. Written as DNA, the CDR3 is TGTGCCAGCAGCTTACCGGGGTCTAGGGTGACCCAGTACTTC. Its protein is CASSLPGSRVTQYF.

CDR3 in DNA: TGTGCCAGCAGCTTACATGGGCCTAGCGGTTACGAGCAGTACTTC. The encoded protein is CASSLHGPSGYEQYF. The rearrangement uses TRBV7-6 and TRBJ2-7, with TRBD2 matching over 7 bases. Germline V gene data show CDR1 as SGHVS and CDR2 as FNYEAQ. The CDR3 sequence is 15 residues long. The junction had 8 bases not matched to a gene; V was cut back by 2 bases and J by 4 bases.

For the CDR3, the DNA is TGTGCCAGCGAAGCGGGAGACGCATATACGCAGTATTTT. Its translation is CASEAGDAYTQYF. The gene calls are TRBV2 and TRBJ2-3; the match to TRBD2 covers 8 bases. CDR1 and CDR2 (germline): SNHLY, FYNNEI. With V trimmed by 8 bases and J by 7 bases, 8 bases remained unmatched. The CDR3 runs to 13 residues.

The V call is TRBV11-1, the J call TRBJ2-1, with 7 bases matching TRBD2. In germline, CDR1 is SGHAT, CDR2 FQDESV (reference sequence). The ends lost 5 bases at V and 5 bases at J; junction bases unmatched: 6. The CDR3 is 14 residues long. CDR3 bases: TGTGCCAGCAGCAAGAGCGGGAACAACAATGAGCAGTTCTTC. It encodes CASSKSGNNNEQFF.

The chain is built from TRBV5-4 and TRBJ2-1; no reliable D call. CDR3 length equals 15 residues. Trimming removed 0 bases at V and 0 bases at J, with 7 bases between. Germline CDR1 is SGHNT and CDR2 is YYREEE (reference sequence). This chain's CDR3 is CASSLAANSYNEQFF. The CDR3 bases are TGTGCCAGCAGCTTGGCGGCAAACTCCTACAATGAGCAGTTCTTC.

This clone was picked up one time. The chain recombines TRBV7-9 with TRBJ1-2; no clear D. This CDR3 contains 12 residues. Trimming removed 5 bases from V and 2 bases from J, with 6 bases in between. CDR1 is SEHNR and CDR2 is FQNEAQ in the germline V gene (reference sequence). CDR3 protein: CASSPDNYGYTF. The CDR3 DNA reads as TGTGCCAGCAGCCCCGACAACTATGGCTACACCTTC. Supplemented by reference TRBV7-9 and TRBJ1-2, the full variable domain reads DTGVSQNPRHKITKRGQNVTFRCDPISEHNRLYWYRQTLGQGPEFLTYFQNEAQLEKSRLLSDRFSAERPKGSFSTLEIQRTEQGDSAMYLCASSPDNYGYTFGSGTRLTVV.

J is TRBJ1-2 and V is TRBV5-4; 9 nucleotides match TRBD1. Per the germline V gene, CDR1 is SGHNT and CDR2 is YYREEE (reference sequence). This CDR3 comprises 14 residues. V was pared by 4 bases and J by 2 bases, with 3 bases of the junction left unmatched. The CDR3 loop reads CASSLTGGNYGYTF. In nucleotides, the CDR3 is TGTGCCAGCAGCCTGACAGGGGGGAACTATGGCTACACCTTC.

The chain employs TRBV7-2 and TRBJ2-5; TRBD1 matches 9 bases. The CDR3 is made up of 14 amino acids. Trimming cost V 3 bases and J 4 bases; bases outside gene matches: 3. Germline CDR1 SGHTA, CDR2 FQGNSA. CDR3 nucleotides: TGTGCCAGCAGCTTTAACAGGGGGCGAGAGACCCAGTACTTC. This codes for CASSFNRGRETQYF.